These 8 T cell receptor beta chains came from one sample sequenced in a study of regulatory T cells in long-lasting Graves disease. Library construction for TCR beta used iRepertoire HTBI primers and Arm-PCR of CDR3 regions. TCRdb ran MiXCR on the multiplex PCR reads and lists one entry per CDR3 protein. Among some 450,000 distinct CDR3 sequences listed, about a quarter were seen once. The time point here: persistent/refractory GD, antithyroid drugs over 5 years with positive TRAb. Researchers made the TCR library from RNA that was extracted from PBMCs. The material sequenced was peripheral blood mononuclear cells (PBMCs), taken when the disease was refractory, from a patient treated with antithyroid drugs. The receptor source for this set is a female donor with Graves disease.

The rearrangement links TRBV19 to TRBJ2-5; no reliable D call. From germline, CDR1 is LNHDA and CDR2 SQIVND (reference sequence). V lost 4 bases and J lost 6, with 6 bases in between. CDR3 length: 11 amino acids. For the CDR3, the DNA is TGTGCCAGTAGTACGGTAAAGACCCAGTACTTC. This codes for CASSTVKTQYF.

This clonotype was detected ten times or more. V gene TRBV20-1 combines with J gene TRBJ1-1; D ambiguous. Germline CDR1 reads DFQATT; CDR2 reads SNEGSKA (reference sequence). This CDR3 has 12 residues. V lost 1 base to trimming and J lost 0 bases, with 3 bases between them. In nucleotides, the CDR3 is TGCAGTGCTAGAGCGATGAACACTGAAGCTTTCTTT. The encoded protein is CSARAMNTEAFF.

This clonotype was counted between two and nine times. The chain recombines TRBV7-9 with TRBJ1-4; 7 nucleotides line up with TRBD1. Germline lookup yields CDR1 SEHNR and CDR2 FQNEAQ (reference sequence). This CDR3 contains 16 residues. The V and J ends lost 2 bases and 10 bases, in that order; junction bases with no gene match: 13. The CDR3 DNA follows: TGTGCCAGCAGCTTACAACAGGGGAAATGGGGTGGAAAACTGTTTTTT. Residues: CASSLQQGKWGGKLFF.

This clonotype showed up just a few times. This CDR3 reads CASSISGVGRETQYF. The CDR3 nucleotides read TGTGCCAGTAGTATATCCGGGGTCGGGAGAGAGACCCAGTACTTC. The J gene is TRBJ2-5, the V gene TRBV19; D perhaps matches TRBD2 (6 bases). The CDR3 is made up of 15 amino acids. The ends were cut back, 2 bases at V and 4 bases at J, with 14 bases in the middle. Per germline, CDR1 LNHDA and CDR2 SQIVND (reference sequence).

The chain combines TRBV7-2 with TRBJ1-5; D might be TRBD1 (5 bases). In germline, CDR1 is SGHTA, CDR2 FQGNSA. The germline V and J ends were trimmed by 1 base and 9 bases, with 13 bases remaining between them. This CDR3 spans 14 amino acids. This CDR3 reads CASSLVAPQGPQHF. In DNA, the CDR3 is TGTGCCAGCAGCTTAGTGGCCCCCCAGGGGCCCCAGCATTTT. Full variable domain (outside the CDR3, taken from reference TRBV7-2 and TRBJ1-5): GAGVSQSPSNKVTEKGKDVELRCDPISGHTALYWYRQSLGQGLEFLIYFQGNSAPDKSGLPSDRFSAERTGGSVSTLTIQRTQQEDSAVYLCASSLVAPQGPQHFGDGTRLSIL.

Points on this clonotype: This sequence may be a read error, since a much larger clone differs from it by one base. The chain has TRBV7-9 and TRBJ1-1, with D unresolved. Germline CDR1 is SEHNR and CDR2 is FQNEAQ (reference sequence). The CDR3 sequence is 14 residues long. The CDR3, as DNA: TGTGCCGGCAGCCCAGTTTTAGAGGCCACTGAAGCTTTCTTT. This encodes CAGSPVLEATEAFF. The whole variable domain, filled in from reference TRBV7-9 and TRBJ1-1, reads DTGVSQNPRHKITKRGQNVTFRCDPISEHNRLYWYRQTLGQGPEFLTYFQNEAQLEKSRLLSDRFSAERPKGSFSTLEIQRTEQGDSAMYLCAGSPVLEATEAFFGQGTRLTVV.

This clonotype was recorded a few times. CDR3 protein: CASSLAARDIPYEQYF. The DNA for the CDR3 is TGTGCCAGCAGCTTAGCGGCGAGAGATATACCCTACGAGCAGTACTTC. The chain carries TRBV11-2 and TRBJ2-7; unclear D gene. This CDR3 comprises 16 residues. V was trimmed by 1 base and J by 2 bases, leaving 15 bases between them. CDR1 SGHAT and CDR2 FQNNGV come from the germline V gene. The full variable domain, its missing parts supplied by reference TRBV11-2 and TRBJ2-7, is EAGVAQSPRYKIIEKRQSVAFWCNPISGHATLYWYQQILGQGPKLLIQFQNNGVVDDSQLPKDRFSAERLKGVDSTLKIQPAKLEDSAVYLCASSLAARDIPYEQYFGPGTRLTVT.

The table lists this clonotype with many counts. The chain employs TRBV28 and TRBJ1-2; the D is unclear. CDR3 length: 14 residues. Trimming cost V 6 bases and J 5 bases, with 16 bases left between them. CDR1 and CDR2 from the germline V gene are MDHEN and SYDVKM. The CDR3 sequence is CASRSLGRKYGYTF. The CDR3 bases are TGTGCCAGCAGATCCCTCGGACGGAAATATGGCTACACCTTC.